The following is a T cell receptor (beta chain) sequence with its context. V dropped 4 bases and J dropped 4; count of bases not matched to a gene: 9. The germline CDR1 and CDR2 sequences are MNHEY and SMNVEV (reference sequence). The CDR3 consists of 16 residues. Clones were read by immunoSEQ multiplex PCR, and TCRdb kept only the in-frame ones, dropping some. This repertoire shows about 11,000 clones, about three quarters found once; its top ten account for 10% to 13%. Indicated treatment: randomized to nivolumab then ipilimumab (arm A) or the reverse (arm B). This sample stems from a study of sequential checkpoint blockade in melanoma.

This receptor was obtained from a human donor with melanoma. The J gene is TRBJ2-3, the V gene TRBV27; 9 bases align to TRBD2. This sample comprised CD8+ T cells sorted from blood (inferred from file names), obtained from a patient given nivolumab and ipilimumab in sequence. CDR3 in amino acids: CASSSRREGLPDTQYF. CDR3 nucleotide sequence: TGTGCCAGCAGTTCTAGGCGGGAGGGCTTGCCAGATACGCAGTATTTT.